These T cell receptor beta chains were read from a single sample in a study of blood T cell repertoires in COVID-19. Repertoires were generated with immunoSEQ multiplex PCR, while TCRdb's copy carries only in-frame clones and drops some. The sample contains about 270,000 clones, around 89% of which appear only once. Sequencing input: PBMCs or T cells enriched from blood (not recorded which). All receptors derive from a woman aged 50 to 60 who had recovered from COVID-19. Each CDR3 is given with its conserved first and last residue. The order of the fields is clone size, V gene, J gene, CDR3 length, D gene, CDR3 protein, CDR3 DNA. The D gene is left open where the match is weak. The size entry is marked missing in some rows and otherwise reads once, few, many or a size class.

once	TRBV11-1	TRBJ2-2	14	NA	CASSSQLNTGELFF	TGTGCCAGCAGCTCACAGCTGAACACCGGGGAGCTGTTTTTT
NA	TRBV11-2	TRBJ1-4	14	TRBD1	CASSPVTGMEKLFF	TGTGCCAGCAGCCCAGTGACAGGGATGGAAAAACTGTTTTTT
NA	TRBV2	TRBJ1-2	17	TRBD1	CASSEAHYRGPSYGYTF	TGTGCCAGCAGTGAAGCCCATTACAGGGGACCCTCCTATGGCTACACCTTC
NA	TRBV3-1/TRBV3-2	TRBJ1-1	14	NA	CASSPRPRGTEAFF	TGTGCCAGCAGCCCCAGACCCCGGGGCACTGAAGCTTTCTTT
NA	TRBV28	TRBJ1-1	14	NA	CASSVPGLHTEAFF	TGTGCCAGCAGTGTACCGGGTCTGCACACTGAAGCTTTCTTT
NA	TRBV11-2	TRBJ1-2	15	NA	CASSPPESYYYGYTF	TGTGCCAGCAGCCCCCCCGAGAGTTATTACTATGGCTACACCTTC
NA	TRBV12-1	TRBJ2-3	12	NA	CARGLAEGTQYF	TGTGCCAGAGGCCTTGCTGAGGGTACGCAGTATTTT
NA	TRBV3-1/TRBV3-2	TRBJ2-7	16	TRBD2	CASSQTGTSGTREQYF	TGTGCCAGCAGCCAAACCGGGACTAGCGGGACGAGGGAGCAGTACTTC
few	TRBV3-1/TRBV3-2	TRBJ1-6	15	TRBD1	CASSPLRDRGSPLHF	TGTGCCAGCAGCCCCCTCCGGGACAGGGGTTCACCCCTCCACTTT
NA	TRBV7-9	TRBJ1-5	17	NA	CASSLDGLSGSNQPQHF	TGTGCCAGCAGCTTAGATGGCCTCAGTGGTAGCAATCAGCCCCAGCATTTT
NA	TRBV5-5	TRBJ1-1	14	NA	CASSLGGSNTEAFF	TGTGCCAGCAGCTTGGGGGGCTCGAACACTGAAGCTTTCTTT
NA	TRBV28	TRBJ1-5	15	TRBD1	CASSTTRQGGQPQHF	TGTGCCAGCAGTACAACTCGACAGGGAGGTCAGCCCCAGCATTTT
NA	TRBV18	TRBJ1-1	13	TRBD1	CASSPSGGTEAFF	TGTGCCAGCTCACCATCAGGGGGTACTGAAGCTTTCTTT
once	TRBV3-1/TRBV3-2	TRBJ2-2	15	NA	CASSQEGPGGGELFF	TGTGCCAGCAGCCAAGAGGGACCCGGGGGCGGGGAGCTGTTTTTT
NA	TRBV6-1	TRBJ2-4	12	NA	CASSEFGGIQYF	TGTGCCAGCAGTGAATTTGGCGGCATTCAGTACTTC
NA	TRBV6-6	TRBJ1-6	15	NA	CASNIDMAMNSPLHF	TGTGCCAGCAATATCGACATGGCAATGAATTCACCCCTCCACTTT
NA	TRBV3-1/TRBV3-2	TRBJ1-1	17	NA	CASSPGMRGLGNTEAFF	TGTGCCAGCAGCCCAGGGATGCGGGGTTTAGGGAACACTGAAGCTTTCTTT
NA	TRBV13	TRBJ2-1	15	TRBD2	CASSTTSGRVYEQFF	TGTGCCAGCAGTACGACTAGCGGGAGAGTTTATGAGCAGTTCTTC
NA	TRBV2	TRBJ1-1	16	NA	CASSSSRGRVNTEAFF	TGTGCCAGCAGCTCAAGCAGGGGTCGTGTGAACACTGAAGCTTTCTTT
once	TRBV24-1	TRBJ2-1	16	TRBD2	CATSEPSSGGYNEQFF	TGTGCCACCAGTGAACCATCTAGCGGGGGTTACAATGAGCAGTTCTTC
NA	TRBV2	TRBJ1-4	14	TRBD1	CASRSTGFVEKLFF	TGTGCCAGCAGGTCGACAGGGTTTGTTGAAAAACTGTTTTTT
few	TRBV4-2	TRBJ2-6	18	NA	CASSQDPLQGTGANVLTF	TGTGCCAGCAGCCAAGATCCTTTACAGGGAACTGGGGCCAACGTCCTGACTTTC
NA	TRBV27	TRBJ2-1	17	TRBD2	CASSLLTGGPSYNEQFF	TGTGCCAGCAGTTTATTGACGGGAGGGCCCTCCTACAATGAGCAGTTCTTC
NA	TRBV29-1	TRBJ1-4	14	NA	CSVDTGRANEKLFF	TGCAGCGTTGACACAGGGAGGGCTAATGAAAAACTGTTTTTT
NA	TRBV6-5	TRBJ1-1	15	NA	CASSYWGEGNTEAFF	TGTGCCAGCAGTTACTGGGGGGAGGGGAACACTGAAGCTTTCTTT
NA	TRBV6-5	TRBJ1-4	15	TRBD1	CASGDRDRANEKLFF	TGTGCCAGCGGCGACAGGGATAGGGCTAATGAAAAACTGTTTTTT
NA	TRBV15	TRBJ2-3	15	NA	CATSRGGLEADTQYF	TGTGCCACCAGCAGAGGGGGGCTGGAGGCAGATACGCAGTATTTT
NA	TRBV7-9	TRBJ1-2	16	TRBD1	CASSLEVTGADYGYTF	TGTGCCAGCAGCTTAGAGGTGACAGGGGCCGATTATGGCTACACCTTC
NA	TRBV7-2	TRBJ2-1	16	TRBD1	CASSLGRQGAGNEQFF	TGTGCCAGCAGCTTAGGGAGACAGGGGGCAGGAAATGAGCAGTTCTTC
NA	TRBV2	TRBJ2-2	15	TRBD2	CASGLAGLNTGELFF	TGTGCCAGCGGACTAGCGGGACTGAACACCGGGGAGCTGTTTTTT
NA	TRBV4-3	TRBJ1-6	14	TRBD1	CASSMDRGDSPLHF	TGCGCCAGCAGCATGGACAGGGGTGATTCACCCCTCCACTTT
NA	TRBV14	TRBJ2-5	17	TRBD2	CASSPGTSGSWQETQYF	TGTGCCAGCAGCCCCGGGACTAGCGGGAGTTGGCAAGAGACCCAGTACTTC
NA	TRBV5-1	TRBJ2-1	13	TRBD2	CASSRLAGNEQFF	TGCGCCAGCAGCCGACTAGCGGGAAATGAGCAGTTCTTC
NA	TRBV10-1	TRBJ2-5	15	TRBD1	CASSEGDRDQETQYF	TGCGCCAGCAGTGAAGGGGACAGGGACCAAGAGACCCAGTACTTC
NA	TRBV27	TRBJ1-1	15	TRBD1	CASSLESGGQTEAFF	TGTGCCAGCAGTTTAGAATCAGGGGGCCAGACTGAAGCTTTCTTT
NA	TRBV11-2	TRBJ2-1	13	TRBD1	CASSPPPGTGKFF	TGTGCCAGCAGCCCCCCTCCGGGGACAGGGAAGTTCTTC
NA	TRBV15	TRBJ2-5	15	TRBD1	CATSLRTGVVETQYF	TGTGCCACCAGCTTGCGGACAGGGGTAGTAGAGACCCAGTACTTC
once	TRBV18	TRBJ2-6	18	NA	CASSPVSYRGSGANVLTF	TGTGCCAGCTCACCAGTAAGCTATCGGGGCTCTGGGGCCAACGTCCTGACTTTC
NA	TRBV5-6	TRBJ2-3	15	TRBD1	CASSFGQGLGDTQYF	TGTGCCAGCAGCTTCGGACAGGGGTTAGGAGATACGCAGTATTTT
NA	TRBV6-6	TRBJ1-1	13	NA	CASLGAPNTEAFF	TGTGCCAGCTTGGGGGCACCTAACACTGAAGCTTTCTTT
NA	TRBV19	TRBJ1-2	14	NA	CASSIIGGVYGYTF	TGTGCCAGTAGTATAATTGGGGGCGTCTATGGCTACACCTTC
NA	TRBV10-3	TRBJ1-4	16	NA	CAISHRHRATNEKLFF	TGTGCCATCAGTCACCGGCACAGGGCAACTAATGAAAAACTGTTTTTT
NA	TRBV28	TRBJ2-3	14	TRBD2	CASLGLAGVDTQYF	TGTGCCAGCCTGGGACTAGCGGGAGTAGATACGCAGTATTTT
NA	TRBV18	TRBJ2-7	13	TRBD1	CASGGTGGFEQYF	TGTGCCAGCGGGGGGACAGGGGGCTTCGAGCAGTACTTC
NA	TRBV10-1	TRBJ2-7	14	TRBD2	CASSESLAGGKQYF	TGCGCCAGCAGTGAGTCCCTAGCGGGAGGGAAGCAGTACTTC
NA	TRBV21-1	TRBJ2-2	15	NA	CASSKEGANTGELFF	TGTGCCAGCAGCAAAGAAGGAGCGAACACCGGGGAGCTGTTTTTT
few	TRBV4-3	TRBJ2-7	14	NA	CASSQDVGPYEQYF	TGCGCCAGCAGCCAAGATGTGGGGCCATACGAGCAGTACTTC
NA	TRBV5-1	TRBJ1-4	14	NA	CASRPGVTNEKLFF	TGCGCCAGCAGACCGGGGGTAACTAATGAAAAACTGTTTTTT
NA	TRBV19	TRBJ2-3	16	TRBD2	CASSPSGRAVTDTQYF	TGTGCCAGTAGCCCTAGCGGGAGGGCCGTGACAGATACGCAGTATTTT
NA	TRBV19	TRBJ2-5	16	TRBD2	CASSKGLAGTLGTQYF	TGTGCCAGTAGTAAAGGACTAGCGGGAACCTTAGGGACCCAGTACTTC
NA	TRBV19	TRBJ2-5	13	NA	CASSKRRGETQYF	TGTGCCAGTAGTAAAAGAAGGGGGGAGACCCAGTACTTC
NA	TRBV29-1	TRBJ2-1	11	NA	CSGVLETEQFF	TGCAGCGGCGTCCTAGAGACTGAGCAGTTCTTC
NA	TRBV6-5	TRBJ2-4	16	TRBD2	CASSSTSVRSKNIQYF	TGTGCCAGCAGTTCAACTAGCGTCAGATCCAAAAACATTCAGTACTTC
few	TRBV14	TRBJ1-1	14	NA	CASSQDASGSEAFF	TGTGCCAGCAGCCAAGATGCCTCTGGGAGTGAAGCTTTCTTT